The rows below give T cell receptor beta chains drawn from one sample of a study of radiotherapy plus CTLA-4 blockade in lung cancer. The repertoire was sequenced with immunoSEQ multiplex PCR; TCRdb's copy has only in-frame clones and lacks some. The sample shows more than 55,000 clones, about 80% of them seen only once. The sample consisted of peripheral blood, taken from a patient treated with radiotherapy plus ipilimumab. These receptors were collected from a human donor with non-small cell lung cancer whose response to radiotherapy plus ipilimumab could not be evaluated. CDR3s include the opening cysteine and the closing phenylalanine or tryptophan. The D gene is left open where the match is weak. Clone size is given for some rows only: seen once, a few or many times, or a class if the clone is expanded.

clone_size j_call v_call d_call cdr3_nt cdr3_aa
NA TRBJ2-3 TRBV10-2 TRBD1 TGCGCCAGCAGTGAGTCGGGACAGGGGAAGGATACGCAGTATTTT CASSESGQGKDTQYF
once TRBJ2-3 TRBV9 TRBD2 TGTGCCAGCAGCGTCGGACTAGCGGGTGCAGATACGCAGTATTTT CASSVGLAGADTQYF
NA TRBJ1-1 TRBV19 NA TGTGCCAGTATCTCCTCCTTGACAGGTGGGATCACTGAAGCTTTCTTT CASISSLTGGITEAFF
NA TRBJ1-1 TRBV5-8 NA TGTGCCAGCAGCTTGACGGGGAACACTGAAGCTTTCTTT CASSLTGNTEAFF
NA TRBJ1-4 TRBV10-3 NA TGTGCCATCAGTGAGTCGGAGGGAGGAAAACTGTTTTTT CAISESEGGKLFF
few TRBJ2-7 TRBV4-1 NA TGCGCCAGCAGCCAAGAGGCGGGCACCTCCGAGCAGTACTTC CASSQEAGTSEQYF
NA TRBJ2-4 TRBV5-6 TRBD2 TGTGCCAGCAGCTTGAGGGCGGGAGGGCCAGCCATTCAGTACTTC CASSLRAGGPAIQYF
once TRBJ1-6 TRBV30 TRBD1 TGTGCCTGGCGACAGGGGGCCCGGGGCTCACCCCTCCACTTT CAWRQGARGSPLHF
NA TRBJ1-3 TRBV6-1 NA TGTGCCAGCAGACAACAGTCATCTGGAAACACCATATATTTT CASRQQSSGNTIYF
NA TRBJ1-2 TRBV19 TRBD1 TGTGCCAGTAGACGAGGACAGGATAGCTACACCTTC CASRRGQDSYTF
NA TRBJ1-5 TRBV11-2 NA TGTGCCAGCAGCTTAGATTCGGGCTGGGGGGATCAGCCCCAGCATTTT CASSLDSGWGDQPQHF
few TRBJ2-7 TRBV9 TRBD1 TGTGCCAGCAGCGCTATGCCAGGGGGCCCCTACGAGCAGTACTTC CASSAMPGGPYEQYF
NA TRBJ1-2 TRBV6-1 NA TGTGCCAGCAGTGAAAGTGGGCCCTATGGCTACACCTTC CASSESGPYGYTF
once TRBJ2-1 TRBV29-1 TRBD2 TGCAGCGTTGAAACACTAGCGGGAGGGAACTACAATGAGCAGTTCTTC CSVETLAGGNYNEQFF
NA TRBJ2-3 TRBV6-1 NA TGTGCCAGCAGTTTAACAGGGTACTCCACAGATACGCAGTATTTT CASSLTGYSTDTQYF
once TRBJ2-2 TRBV28 TRBD1 TGTGCCAGCAGTCTCCTAAGCGTGACAGGGCAAACCGGGGAGCTGTTTTTT CASSLLSVTGQTGELFF
NA TRBJ2-4 TRBV28 TRBD1 TGTGCCAGCAGTGGGACAGGGGGGGGAAACATTCAGTACTTC CASSGTGGGNIQYF
once TRBJ2-5 TRBV15 NA TGTGCCACCAGCAGGCCTTCGGTGTACCAAGAGACCCAGTACTTC CATSRPSVYQETQYF
NA TRBJ2-1 TRBV5-3 TRBD1 TGTGCCAGAAGCTTGGGGGAATGGAGACAGGGGCGGGTCAATGAGCAGTTCTTC CARSLGEWRQGRVNEQFF
NA TRBJ1-1 TRBV5-6 NA TGTGCCAGCAGCCTGCGGACGGGCGGGGATATGAACACTGAAGCTTTCTTT CASSLRTGGDMNTEAFF
NA TRBJ2-7 TRBV5-6 NA TGTGCCAGCAGCTTACCAGGGCCATTCGACGAGCAGTACTTC CASSLPGPFDEQYF
NA TRBJ1-2 TRBV6-5 NA TGTGCCAGCATCCCCCCCAGGGGCAATGGCTACACCTTC CASIPPRGNGYTF
NA TRBJ2-7 TRBV4-1 NA TGCGCCAGCAGCCAAGTCGGACTGTACTACGAGCAGTACTTC CASSQVGLYYEQYF
few TRBJ2-3 TRBV5-1 NA TGCGCCAGCAGCTTGGCCCCTAGCGCGGGAGATACGCAGTATTTT CASSLAPSAGDTQYF
NA TRBJ2-5 TRBV5-4 TRBD2 TGTGCCAGCAGCTTTCCGGACGAAGCGGGGGGGCGAGAGACCCAGTACTTC CASSFPDEAGGRETQYF
NA TRBJ1-5 TRBV30 NA TGTGCCTGGACCCGAGGTGGAAACCACCCCTCTAGCAATCAGCCCCAGCATTTT CAWTRGGNHPSSNQPQHF
NA TRBJ1-2 TRBV19 NA TGTGCCAGTACAAGCCCGAGGGGCGGGAACTATGGTTACACCTTC CASTSPRGGNYGYTF
few TRBJ1-2 TRBV18 TRBD1 TGTGCCAGCTCACGGGGGACAGGTTCTAACTATGGCTACACCTTC CASSRGTGSNYGYTF
few TRBJ1-1 TRBV18 NA TGTGCCAGCTCACCTCAGGACAGTCCGAACACTGAAGCTTTCTTT CASSPQDSPNTEAFF
NA TRBJ2-1 TRBV9 TRBD2 TGTGCCAGCAGCGTAGATACTAGCGGGAGAATTGAGCAGTTCTTC CASSVDTSGRIEQFF
NA TRBJ1-3 TRBV2 TRBD1 TGTGCCAGCAGTGAGGGCAGGGGGCTCTCTGGAAACACCATATATTTT CASSEGRGLSGNTIYF
NA TRBJ1-4 TRBV28 TRBD1 TGTGCCAGCAGTTTACTTGGACAGGGGGATGAAAAACTGTTTTTT CASSLLGQGDEKLFF
NA TRBJ1-5 TRBV28 NA TGTGCCAGCAGACAAGGACAGAATCAGCCCCAGCATTTT CASRQGQNQPQHF
NA TRBJ2-6 TRBV4-1 TRBD1 TGCGCCAGCAGCCAAGATAAAAGACAGGGGGCAGATGGGGCCAACGTCCTGACTTTC CASSQDKRQGADGANVLTF
NA TRBJ1-4 TRBV7-2 NA TGTGCCAGCAGCTTAGAAGGCGGTGTTTGGGCTAATGAAAAACTGTTTTTT CASSLEGGVWANEKLFF
few TRBJ2-1 TRBV7-9 TRBD1 TGTGCCAGCAGTCCAGACAGGGGCGCAACCTACAATGAGCAGTTCTTC CASSPDRGATYNEQFF
NA TRBJ2-7 TRBV5-1 TRBD1 TGCGCCAGCAGCTTGGGGACAGGGGAAGGCTACGAGCAGTACTTC CASSLGTGEGYEQYF
NA TRBJ2-2 TRBV6-1 NA TGTGCCAGCAGGGAAAACCCCGACAGTTCGAACGGGGAGCTGTTTTTT CASRENPDSSNGELFF
once TRBJ2-7 TRBV7-2 TRBD1 TGTGCCAGCAGCTTGCGACAGGGCCCTTACGAGCAGTACTTC CASSLRQGPYEQYF
NA TRBJ2-7 TRBV27 NA TGTGCCAGCAGTTTTCAACCCCAGGGGAAGGACGAGCAGTACTTC CASSFQPQGKDEQYF
NA TRBJ1-3 TRBV5-1 TRBD1 TGCGCCAGCAGCTCAATGGGCCTGGGACAGGGAGGAAACACCATATATTTT CASSSMGLGQGGNTIYF
NA TRBJ2-2 TRBV10-3 NA TGTGCCATCAGCGCAGGGTTAGGGGGGGCAAACACCGGGGAGCTGTTTTTT CAISAGLGGANTGELFF
NA TRBJ1-5 TRBV27 TRBD1 TGTGCCAGCAGTAGACTCGGGACAGGGCAGGTATCGAGTCAGCCCCAGCATTTT CASSRLGTGQVSSQPQHF
NA TRBJ1-4 TRBV5-1 NA TGCGCCAGCAGCTTGGGGAGGGGTGGCGAAAAACTGTTTTTT CASSLGRGGEKLFF
NA TRBJ1-4 TRBV7-6 TRBD1 TGTGCCAGCAGCTTAAGGGACAGGGAAAAACTGTTTTTT CASSLRDREKLFF
NA TRBJ2-2 TRBV4-1 TRBD1 TGCGCCAGCAGGCCAAGATTGACAGGGGAACGGACCGGGGAGCTGTTTTTT CASRPRLTGERTGELFF
NA TRBJ1-5 TRBV28 NA TGTGCCAGCAGCCCGAGTTTGGGCAATCAGCCCCAGCATTTT CASSPSLGNQPQHF
NA TRBJ2-7 TRBV28 NA TGTGCCAGCAGCCGAGACTACGAGCAGTACTTC CASSRDYEQYF
NA TRBJ1-4 TRBV5-1 NA TGCGCCAGCAGCTCTGATTTGGGGCCGGCCCAAAAACTGTTTTTT CASSSDLGPAQKLFF
NA TRBJ1-1 TRBV19 NA TGTGCCAGTAGTACCTCCGCCCTTGGAGTCATGAACACTGAAGCTTTCTTT CASSTSALGVMNTEAFF
NA TRBJ1-5 TRBV25-1 TRBD1 TGTGCCAGCAGTGAATCGGGGGGACAGGGTACTGTTGAGCCCCAGCATTTT CASSESGGQGTVEPQHF
NA TRBJ2-7 TRBV19 NA TGTGCCAGTAGTATCAAAGAAGGACTGGGCCAGTACTTC CASSIKEGLGQYF
NA TRBJ1-5 TRBV7-2 TRBD1 TGTGCCAGCAGCTTAGAGGGGCAGGGGGAACAGCCCCAGCATTTT CASSLEGQGEQPQHF
NA TRBJ2-3 TRBV28 NA TGTGCCAGCAAGAGGGGCACAGATACGCAGTATTTT CASKRGTDTQYF
NA TRBJ2-3 TRBV7-2 TRBD2 TGTGCCAGCAGCCCCCGGGGAGCGGGATCAGATACGCAGTATTTT CASSPRGAGSDTQYF
NA TRBJ2-5 TRBV15 NA TGTGCCACCAGCAGAGATAGTTCACAGGAGACCCAGTACTTC CATSRDSSQETQYF
NA TRBJ1-3 TRBV2 NA TGTGCCAGCAACCCAGGGGTAGAGGGAAACACCATATATTTT CASNPGVEGNTIYF
NA TRBJ1-4 TRBV30 TRBD1 TGTGCCTGGAGTGTTGACAGGGTGAACGAAAAACTGTTTTTT CAWSVDRVNEKLFF
NA TRBJ1-6 TRBV27 NA TGTGCCAGCAGTTTAATCCAGGGGTATAATTCACCCCTCCACTTT CASSLIQGYNSPLHF
NA TRBJ2-2 TRBV25-1 NA TGTGCCAGCAGTGAAACGGGGAGCTGGGGTACCGGGGAGCTGTTTTTT CASSETGSWGTGELFF